This TCR beta chain was profiled in a study of regulatory T cells in long-lasting Graves disease. V lost 4 bases and J lost 4, with 14 bases in between. Germline V gene data show CDR1 as SGHRS and CDR2 as YFSETQ. This CDR3 comprises 14 residues. About this clonotype itself: Its antigen is unknown.

General observations from the study: Newly diagnosed Graves' patients had higher TCR diversity than persistent ones. In persistent patients, shared public clonotypes (roughly 2,700) outnumbered those in new patients (approximately 940).

CDR3-region Arm-PCR and iRepertoire HTBI primers produced the TCR beta libraries. TCRdb re-analysed the multiplex PCR reads in MiXCR, keeping a single row per CDR3 protein. This sample yields around 450,000 distinct CDR3 sequences, of which 15% to 20% are seen a single time; 12% belongs to the top ten. The time point: newly diagnosed GD, antithyroid drugs for less than 3 months. PBMCs were the source of the RNA used for TCR sequencing. A further study also used this sample, focusing on T cells in Graves' hyperthyroidism and ophthalmopathy. That paper states: Ophthalmopathy onset followed model prediction by a median approximately seven months.

This TCR was sampled from a middle-aged man with Graves disease. Sequenced material: peripheral blood mononuclear cells (PBMCs), taken at new diagnosis, from a patient treated with antithyroid drugs. The chain couples TRBV5-1 to TRBJ2-5; D might be TRBD1 (7 bases). This CDR3 is CASSTRQGGETQYF. The CDR3 coding sequence is TGCGCCAGCAGCACCAGACAGGGAGGAGAGACCCAGTACTTC.